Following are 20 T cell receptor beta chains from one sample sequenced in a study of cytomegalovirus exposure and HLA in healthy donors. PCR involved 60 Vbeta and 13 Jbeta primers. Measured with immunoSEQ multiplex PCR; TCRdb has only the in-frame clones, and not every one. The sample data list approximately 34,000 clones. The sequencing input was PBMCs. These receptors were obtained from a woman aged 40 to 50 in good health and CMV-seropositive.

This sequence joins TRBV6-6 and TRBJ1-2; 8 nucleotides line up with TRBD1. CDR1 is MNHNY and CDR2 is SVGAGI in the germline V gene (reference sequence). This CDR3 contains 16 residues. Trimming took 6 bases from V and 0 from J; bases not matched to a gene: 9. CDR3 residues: CASRTGTGVTNYGYTF. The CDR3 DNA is TGTGCCAGCAGAACCGGGACAGGCGTTACTAACTATGGCTACACCTTC.

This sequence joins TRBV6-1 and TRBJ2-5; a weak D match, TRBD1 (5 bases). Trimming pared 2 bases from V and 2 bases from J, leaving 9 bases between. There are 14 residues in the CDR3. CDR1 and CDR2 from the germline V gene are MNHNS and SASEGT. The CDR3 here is CASSEWQGQETQYF. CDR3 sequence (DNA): TGTGCCAGCAGTGAATGGCAGGGTCAAGAGACCCAGTACTTC.

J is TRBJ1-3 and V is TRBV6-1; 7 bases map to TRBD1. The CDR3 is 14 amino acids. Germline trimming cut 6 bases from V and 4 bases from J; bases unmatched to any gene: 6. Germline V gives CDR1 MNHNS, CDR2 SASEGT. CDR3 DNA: TGTGCCAGCAGGGAACCGGGACAGGGAAACACCATATATTTT. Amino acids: CASREPGQGNTIYF.

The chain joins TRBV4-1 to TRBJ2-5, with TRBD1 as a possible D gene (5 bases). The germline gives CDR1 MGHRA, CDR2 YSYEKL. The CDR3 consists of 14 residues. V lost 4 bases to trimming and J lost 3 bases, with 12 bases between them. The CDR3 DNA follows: TGCGCCAGCAGCCCGCAGGGTGGCAAAGAGACCCAGTACTTC. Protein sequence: CASSPQGGKETQYF.

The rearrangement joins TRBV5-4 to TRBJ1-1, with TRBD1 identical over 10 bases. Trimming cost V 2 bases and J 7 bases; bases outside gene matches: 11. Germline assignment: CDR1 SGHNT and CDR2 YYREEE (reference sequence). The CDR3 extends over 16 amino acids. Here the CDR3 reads CASSFQTGGAPREAFF. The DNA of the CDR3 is TGTGCCAGCAGCTTCCAGACAGGGGGCGCCCCCCGTGAAGCTTTCTTT.

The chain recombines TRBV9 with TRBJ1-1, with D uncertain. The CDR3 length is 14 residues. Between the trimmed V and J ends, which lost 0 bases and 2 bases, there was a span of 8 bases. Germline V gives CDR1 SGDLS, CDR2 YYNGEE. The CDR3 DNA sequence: TGTGCCAGCAGCGTAGGACTGCTAAACACTGAAGCTTTCTTT. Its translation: CASSVGLLNTEAFF.

In DNA, the CDR3 is TGTGCCTGGAGTGAATCCAGCGGGCTGGGCTACGAGCAGTACTTC. Its protein is CAWSESSGLGYEQYF. The chain combines TRBV30 with TRBJ2-7; a possible D gene is TRBD2 (6 bases). The ends were cut back, 1 base at V and 3 bases at J, with 16 bases in the middle. The CDR3 runs 15 residues. Germline V gives CDR1 GTSNPN, CDR2 SVGIG (reference sequence).

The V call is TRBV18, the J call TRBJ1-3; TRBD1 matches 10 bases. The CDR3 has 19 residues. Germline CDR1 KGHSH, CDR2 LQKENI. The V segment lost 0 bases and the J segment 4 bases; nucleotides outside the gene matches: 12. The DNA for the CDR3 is TGTGCCAGCTCACCACCCGGGACAGGGGTCATCGCGGGGGGAAACACCATATATTTT. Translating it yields CASSPPGTGVIAGGNTIYF.

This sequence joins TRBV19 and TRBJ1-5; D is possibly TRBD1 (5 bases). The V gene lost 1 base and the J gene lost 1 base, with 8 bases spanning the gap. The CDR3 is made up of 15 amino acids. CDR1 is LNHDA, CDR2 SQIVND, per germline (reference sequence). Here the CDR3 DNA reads TGTGCCAGTAGTATAGGAAAGGGGAGCAATCAGCCCCAGCATTTT. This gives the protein CASSIGKGSNQPQHF.

The CDR3 nucleotides are TGCGCCAGCTCCGGGATGTACCCCTGGACCGGGGAGCTGTTTTTT. Translated: CASSGMYPWTGELFF. The gene calls are TRBV5-1 and TRBJ2-2; D might be TRBD2 (5 bases). V was trimmed by 7 bases and J by 5 bases, leaving 18 bases between them. The length of the CDR3 is 15 residues. The germline V gene encodes CDR1 SGHRS and CDR2 YFSETQ. The variable domain in full, completed from reference TRBV5-1 and TRBJ2-2, reads KAGVTQTPRYLIKTRGQQVTLSCSPISGHRSVSWYQQTPGQGLQFLFEYFSETQRNKGNFPGRFSGRQFSNSRSEMNVSTLELGDSALYLCASSGMYPWTGELFFGEGSRLTVL.

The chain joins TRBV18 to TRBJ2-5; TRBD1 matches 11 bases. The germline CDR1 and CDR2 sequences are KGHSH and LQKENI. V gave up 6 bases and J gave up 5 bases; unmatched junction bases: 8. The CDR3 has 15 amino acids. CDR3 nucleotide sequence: TGTGCCAGCTCTCTCGGACAGGGGGCTACGGAGACCCAGTACTTC. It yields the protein CASSLGQGATETQYF.

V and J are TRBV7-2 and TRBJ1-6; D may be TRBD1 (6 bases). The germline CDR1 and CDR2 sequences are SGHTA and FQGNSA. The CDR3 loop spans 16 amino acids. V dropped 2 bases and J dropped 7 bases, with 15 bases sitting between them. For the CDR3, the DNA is TGTGCCAGCAGCTTAACGACCAGGGGATCCAATTCACCCCTCCACTTT. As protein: CASSLTTRGSNSPLHF.

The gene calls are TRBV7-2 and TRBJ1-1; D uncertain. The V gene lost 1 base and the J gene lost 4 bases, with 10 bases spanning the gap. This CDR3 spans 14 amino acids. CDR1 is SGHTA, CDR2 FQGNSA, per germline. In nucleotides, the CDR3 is TGTGCCAGCAGCTTAGAAGGACGGGGCACTGAAGCTTTCTTT. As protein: CASSLEGRGTEAFF.

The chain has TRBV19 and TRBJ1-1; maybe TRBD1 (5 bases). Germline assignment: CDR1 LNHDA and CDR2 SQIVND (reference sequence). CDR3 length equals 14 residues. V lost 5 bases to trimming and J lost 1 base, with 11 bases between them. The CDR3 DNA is TGTGCCAGTAGTGTCAGGGTCGCGAACACTGAAGCTTTCTTT. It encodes CASSVRVANTEAFF.

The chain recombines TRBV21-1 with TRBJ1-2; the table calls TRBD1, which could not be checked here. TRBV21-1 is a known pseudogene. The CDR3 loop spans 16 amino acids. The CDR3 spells CASSSRGDRLYYGYTF. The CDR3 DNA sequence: TGTGCCAGCAGCTCCCGGGGGGACAGGCTTTACTATGGCTACACCTTC.

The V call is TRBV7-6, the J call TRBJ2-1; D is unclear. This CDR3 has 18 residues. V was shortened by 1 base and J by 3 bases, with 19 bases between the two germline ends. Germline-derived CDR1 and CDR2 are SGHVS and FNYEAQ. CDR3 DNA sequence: TGTGCCAGCAGCTTAGGAAGTCGGCCCGACTCCTACTACAATGAGCAGTTCTTC. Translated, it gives CASSLGSRPDSYYNEQFF.

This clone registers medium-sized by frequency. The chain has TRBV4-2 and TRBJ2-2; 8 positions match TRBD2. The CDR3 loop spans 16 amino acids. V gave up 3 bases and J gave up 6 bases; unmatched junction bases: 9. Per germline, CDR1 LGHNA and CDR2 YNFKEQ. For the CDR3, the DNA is TGTGCCAGCAGCCATCTTAGCGGGGCCTCCCCCGGGGAGCTGTTTTTT. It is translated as CASSHLSGASPGELFF.

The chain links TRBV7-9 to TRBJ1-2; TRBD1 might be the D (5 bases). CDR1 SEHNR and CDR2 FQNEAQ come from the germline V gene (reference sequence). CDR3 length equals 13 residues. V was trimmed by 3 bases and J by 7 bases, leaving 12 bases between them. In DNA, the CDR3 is TGTGCCAGCAGCTTGGACACGTTGGGTGGCTACACCTTC. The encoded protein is CASSLDTLGGYTF.

The CDR3, as DNA: TGTGCCAGCAGTTACTGGAACCGGGACAGAGATGGCTACACCTTC. Its protein is CASSYWNRDRDGYTF. The chain combines TRBV28 with TRBJ1-2; 7 bases fit TRBD1. V was clipped by 4 bases and J by 6 bases; unmatched bases: 11. This CDR3 is 15 amino acids long. Germline V lookup: CDR1 MDHEN, CDR2 SYDVKM.

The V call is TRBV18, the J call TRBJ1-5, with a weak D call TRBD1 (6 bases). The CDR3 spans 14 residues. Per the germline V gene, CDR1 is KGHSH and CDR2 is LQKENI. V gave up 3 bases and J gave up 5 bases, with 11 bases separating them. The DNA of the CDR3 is TGTGCCAGCTCACCCGTACAGGGAGATCAGCCCCAGCATTTT. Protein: CASSPVQGDQPQHF. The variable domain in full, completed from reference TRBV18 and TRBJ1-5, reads NAGVMQNPRHLVRRRGQEARLRCSPMKGHSHVYWYRQLPEEGLKFMVYLQKENIIDESGMPKERFSAEFPKEGPSILRIQQVVRGDSAAYFCASSPVQGDQPQHFGDGTRLSIL.